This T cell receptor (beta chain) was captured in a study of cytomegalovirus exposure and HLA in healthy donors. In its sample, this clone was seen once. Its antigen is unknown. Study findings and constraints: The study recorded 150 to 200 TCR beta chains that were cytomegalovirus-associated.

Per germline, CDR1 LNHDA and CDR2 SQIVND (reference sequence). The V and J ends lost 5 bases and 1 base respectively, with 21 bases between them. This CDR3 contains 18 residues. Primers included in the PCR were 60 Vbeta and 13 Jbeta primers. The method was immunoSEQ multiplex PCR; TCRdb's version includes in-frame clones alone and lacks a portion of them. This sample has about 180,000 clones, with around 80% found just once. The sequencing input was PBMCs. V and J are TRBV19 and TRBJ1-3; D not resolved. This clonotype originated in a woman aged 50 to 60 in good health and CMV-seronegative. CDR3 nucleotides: TGTGCCAGTAGTCCCTACCCCGAGTACGGAGAATCTGGAAACACCATATATTTT. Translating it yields CASSPYPEYGESGNTIYF.